The 27 T cell receptor beta chains reported below all come from one sample, sequenced in a study of T cell repertoires in cytomegalovirus infection. From the reads, TCRdb called clonotypes with MiXCR, one entry per CDR3 protein. The sample records around 530,000 distinct CDR3 sequences, roughly 29% being singletons. Sequencing was performed on PBMCs. The receptors here all came from a human donor in good health (CMV status not recorded). Some clones in this sample may be carry-over from other donors' samples.

This clonotype was observed at least ten times. This chain joins TRBV7-9 and TRBJ1-1; unclear D gene. The CDR3 length is 14 residues. V dropped 1 base and J dropped 6 bases, with 12 bases sitting between them. Germline V gene data show CDR1 as SEHNR and CDR2 as FQNEAQ (reference sequence). The CDR3, as DNA: TGTGCCAGCAGCTTAGGGACGGAGTTATCTGAAGCTTTCTTT. This translates into CASSLGTELSEAFF.

The chain has TRBV5-1 and TRBJ2-5; 7 bases match TRBD2. J lost 3 bases, V lost 4 bases, and 9 bases had no gene match. Germline values: CDR1 SGHRS, CDR2 YFSETQ. This CDR3 has 15 residues. CDR3: CASSGGPGGEETQYF. The CDR3 region has the DNA TGCGCCAGCAGCGGAGGGCCGGGGGGAGAAGAGACCCAGTACTTC.

This clonotype showed up many times. The chain couples TRBV7-2 to TRBJ2-2, with D unclear. Trimming pared 6 bases from V and 2 bases from J, leaving 13 bases between. The germline V gene encodes CDR1 SGHTA and CDR2 FQGNSA. The CDR3 runs 15 residues. The CDR3, as DNA: TGTGCCAGCAGTCTGGGTCTAATAAACACCGGGGAGCTGTTTTTT. This sequence encodes CASSLGLINTGELFF.

The chain recombines TRBV6-2 or TRBV6-3 with TRBJ1-5, with a weak D call TRBD1 (6 bases). V was cut by 0 bases and J by 2 bases, with 11 bases left in between. The germline gives CDR1 MNHEY, CDR2 SVGEGT. CDR3 length: 16 amino acids. The DNA for the CDR3 is TGTGCCAGCAGTTACTCGCAGGGGTTGGGCAATCAGCCCCAGCATTTT. Amino acids: CASSYSQGLGNQPQHF.

This clonotype was observed a few times. The chain recombines TRBV5-5 with TRBJ2-1, with 8 bases fitting TRBD1. The CDR3 consists of 16 residues. Germline CDR1 is SGHKS and CDR2 is YYEKEE (reference sequence). Unmatched junction bases numbered 11, after V lost 0 bases and J lost 9 bases. The CDR3, as DNA: TGTGCCAGCAGCTTGGTCCCAGGGGGCTTAACGGGTGAGCAGTTCTTC. Translation: CASSLVPGGLTGEQFF.

The gene calls are TRBV27 and TRBJ2-2; 9 bases line up with TRBD1. The CDR3 length is 16 residues. Germline lookup yields CDR1 MNHEY and CDR2 SMNVEV (reference sequence). The V segment lost 7 bases and the J segment 6 bases; nucleotides outside the gene matches: 12. The DNA for the CDR3 is TGTGCCAGCAACTCTCCGGGACAGGGACGTTCCGGGGAGCTGTTTTTT. Its translation: CASNSPGQGRSGELFF.

The rearrangement joins TRBV7-6 to TRBJ2-3; D tentatively reads TRBD1 or TRBD2 (5 bases each). Trimming pared 6 bases from V and 1 base from J, leaving 14 bases between. The CDR3 has 15 amino acids. Germline V gene sequence: CDR1 SGHVS, CDR2 FNYEAQ. The CDR3 DNA reads as TGTGCCAGCAGAAGAAGTGGGGGTCGCACAGATACGCAGTATTTT. Protein product: CASRRSGGRTDTQYF.

This clonotype was counted between two and nine times. V usage is TRBV29-1 and J usage is TRBJ2-2; 8 nucleotides match TRBD1. V lost 5 bases to trimming and J lost 7 bases; unmatched junction nucleotides: 9. This CDR3 spans 14 amino acids. CDR1 and CDR2 (germline): SQVTM, ANQGSEA. The CDR3 coding sequence is TGCAGCGTTACGGGGCAGGGGGCCGTCGGGGAGCTGTTTTTT. This codes for CSVTGQGAVGELFF.

The chain combines TRBV7-9 with TRBJ2-3; weak D call: TRBD2 (5 bases). The CDR3 runs 15 residues. CDR1 and CDR2 (germline): SEHNR, FQNEAQ (reference sequence). Trimming took 3 bases from V and 3 from J, leaving 13 bases between them. The DNA of the CDR3 is TGTGCCAGCAGCTTTAAAACTAGACTAACAGATACGCAGTATTTT. Translating it yields CASSFKTRLTDTQYF.

The chain links TRBV7-3 to TRBJ2-3; 8 bases are shared with TRBD2. Germline V gene data show CDR1 as SGHTA and CDR2 as FQGTGA. This CDR3 region has 15 residues. V trimming: 8 bases; J trimming: 5 bases; junction bases outside the gene matches: 12. As DNA, the CDR3 is TGTGCCAGCCGACCGGGGGGGTTGGCGGGAGATACGCAGTATTTT. Translating gives CASRPGGLAGDTQYF.

There are many counts of this clonotype. The DNA for the CDR3 is TGTGCCAGCAGCTCGAGAAGTTATAACACCGGGGAGCTGTTTTTT. Translated: CASSSRSYNTGELFF. The chain combines TRBV7-8 with TRBJ2-2, with no clear D. Trimming pared 4 bases from V and 2 bases from J, leaving 11 bases between. CDR1 SGHVS and CDR2 FQNEAQ come from the germline V gene. The CDR3 runs to 15 residues.

Details on this clonotype: An end of the junction differs from the germline gene, which may be a read error. The chain uses TRBV6-2 or TRBV6-3 and TRBJ2-5, with D uncertain. This CDR3 is 16 amino acids long. Germline V CDR1 and CDR2: MNHEY, SVGEGT. The CDR3 nucleotides read TGTGCCAGCAGTTACGCTCGAGGCAGCTACCAAGAGACCCAGTGCTTC. Translating it yields CASSYARGSYQETQCF.

The chain employs TRBV6-5 and TRBJ2-1; D not resolved. V lost 6 bases and J 5 bases, leaving 20 bases between the germline ends. The CDR3 has 16 residues. Per the germline V gene, CDR1 is MNHEY and CDR2 is SVGAGI. Written as DNA, the CDR3 is TGTGCCAGCAGATCCACCATCGACCTCCCAGACAATGAGCAGTTCTTC. Its protein product is CASRSTIDLPDNEQFF.

This clonotype was counted many times. The chain links TRBV7-8 to TRBJ1-5; possible D gene TRBD1, 6 bases. The V and J ends lost 0 bases and 0 bases respectively, with 15 bases between them. Germline V CDR1 and CDR2: SGHVS, FQNEAQ. The CDR3 has 18 residues. The CDR3 DNA reads TGTGCCAGCAGCTTAGCGCAGGGGACAAGATATAGCAATCAGCCCCAGCATTTT. Encoded protein: CASSLAQGTRYSNQPQHF.

The CDR3 spells CASSLTSGRNRGDTQYF. CDR3 in DNA: TGTGCCAGTAGCTTGACTAGCGGGAGGAATAGGGGAGATACGCAGTATTTT. The chain has TRBV19 and TRBJ2-3; 13 nucleotides line up with TRBD2. V gave up 6 bases and J gave up 5 bases; unmatched junction bases: 11. Germline lookup yields CDR1 LNHDA and CDR2 SQIVND (reference sequence). The CDR3 consists of 17 residues.

This clonotype was counted at least ten times. This chain links TRBV7-9 with TRBJ1-2; no firm D call. Germline values: CDR1 SEHNR, CDR2 FQNEAQ (reference sequence). V lost 2 bases and J lost 5, with 9 bases in between. The CDR3 extends over 13 amino acids. CDR3 nucleotides: TGTGCCAGCAGCTTATCTGGGAGTTATGGCTACACCTTC. Translated: CASSLSGSYGYTF.

Only a few counts were recorded for this clonotype. The chain links TRBV6-2 or TRBV6-3 to TRBJ2-7, with a tentative D call TRBD2 (6 bases). V lost 2 bases and J lost 2, with 10 bases in between. CDR1 and CDR2 (germline): MNHEY, SVGEGT. The CDR3 runs to 14 residues. The CDR3 nucleotides are TGTGCCAGCAGTTACGGGACTGCAACCTACGAGCAGTACTTC. Translated, it gives CASSYGTATYEQYF.

A few counts support this clonotype. CDR3: CASSPPQTSEEYF. The CDR3 nucleotides are TGTGCCAGCAGCCCTCCCCAGACTTCAGAGGAGTACTTC. This chain joins TRBV7-9 and TRBJ2-7, with unresolved D. The V gene's germline CDR1 is SEHNR and CDR2 FQNEAQ (reference sequence). The germline V and J ends were trimmed by 5 bases and 11 bases, with 19 bases remaining between them. CDR3 length: 13 amino acids.

The rearrangement joins TRBV19 to TRBJ2-5, with TRBD2 matching over 7 bases. V shed 5 bases and J 0 bases; nucleotides not matched to a gene: 6. The CDR3 spans 15 residues. Germline loops: CDR1 LNHDA, CDR2 SQIVND (reference sequence). The CDR3 coding sequence is TGTGCCAGTAGTCCTCCCCTAGCGGACCAAGAGACCCAGTACTTC. It translates to CASSPPLADQETQYF. The full variable domain, completed using reference TRBV19 and TRBJ2-5, is DGGITQSPKYLFRKEGQNVTLSCEQNLNHDAMYWYRQDPGQGLRLIYYSQIVNDFQKGDIAEGYSVSREKKESFPLTVTSAQKNPTAFYLCASSPPLADQETQYFGPGTRLLVL.

The V and J genes are TRBV19 and TRBJ2-1; 7 bases agree with TRBD1. Germline CDR1 is LNHDA and CDR2 is SQIVND (reference sequence). The CDR3 sequence is 14 residues long. With 4 bases clipped from V and 5 bases from J, the junction kept 5 bases outside the gene matches. CDR3: CASSTPGQNNEQFF. The CDR3 coding sequence is TGTGCCAGTAGTACCCCGGGACAGAACAATGAGCAGTTCTTC.

As concerns this clonotype: This may be a read error: a much more frequent sequence differs by one nucleotide. The V call is TRBV7-2, the J call TRBJ2-5; 7 bases fit TRBD1. This CDR3 has 15 amino acids. The germline gives CDR1 SGHTA, CDR2 FQGNSA. CDR3 in DNA: TGTGCCATCAGCTTCGGGACAGCGAGCCAAGAGACCCAGTACTTC. This encodes CAISFGTASQETQYF.

This clonotype has just a few counts. V usage is TRBV19 and J usage is TRBJ1-3; D ambiguous. The CDR3 is made up of 17 amino acids. Germline CDR1 LNHDA, CDR2 SQIVND (reference sequence). V lost 4 bases and J 0 bases, leaving 16 bases between the germline ends. The CDR3 protein is CASSTTIPMSSGNTIYF. Here the CDR3 DNA reads TGTGCCAGTAGTACCACCATCCCCATGAGCTCTGGAAACACCATATATTTT.

The rearrangement joins TRBV20-1 to TRBJ1-1; D not certain. CDR1 and CDR2 (germline): DFQATT, SNEGSKA (reference sequence). The CDR3 consists of 12 residues. The V and J ends lost 5 bases and 2 bases respectively, with 9 bases between them. CDR3 sequence reads: CSARAHNTEAFF. CDR3 coding DNA: TGCAGTGCTCGGGCCCATAACACTGAAGCTTTCTTT.

This clonotype has ten or more counts. The chain combines TRBV30 with TRBJ2-6; 10 bases fit TRBD1. Germline V CDR1 and CDR2: GTSNPN, SVGIG (reference sequence). Trimming at V came to 2 bases and at J to 4 bases, leaving 11 bases not matched to a gene. This CDR3 region has 18 residues. DNA of the CDR3: TGTGCCTGGAGTAGGATTGGGGACAGGGGATCCGGGGCCAACGTCCTGACTTTC. As protein: CAWSRIGDRGSGANVLTF.

This clonotype was seen at least ten times. The chain joins TRBV6-5 to TRBJ2-1; TRBD2 aligns across 13 bases. The CDR3 loop spans 16 amino acids. Per the germline V gene, CDR1 is MNHEY and CDR2 is SVGAGI. After removal of 4 bases from V and 4 bases from J, the junction contained 4 bases not matched to a gene. DNA for the CDR3: TGTGCCAGCAGTTTCTCGACTAGCGGGAGGTACAATGAGCAGTTCTTC. Amino acids: CASSFSTSGRYNEQFF.

This chain joins TRBV6-1 and TRBJ2-7; the D gene is possibly TRBD1 (8 bases). Germline V gene data show CDR1 as MNHNS and CDR2 as SASEGT. Trimming stripped 6 bases from V and 4 bases from J, with 19 bases between. CDR3 length: 15 residues. The CDR3 bases are TGTGCCAGCAGCCGAGGACAGGGAGGGTTATACGAGCAGTACTTC. Its translation is CASSRGQGGLYEQYF.

This clonotype was observed a few times. The V call is TRBV19, the J call TRBJ2-1, with 7 nucleotides matching TRBD1. The V and J ends lost 0 bases and 6 bases, in that order; junction bases with no gene match: 5. CDR1 and CDR2 from the germline V gene are LNHDA and SQIVND (reference sequence). The CDR3 spans 15 residues. DNA of the CDR3: TGTGCCAGTAGTATAGAGAGGGGGCGCAGCAATGAGCAGTTCTTC. This codes for CASSIERGRSNEQFF.